This T cell receptor (beta chain) stems from a study of T-cell memory formation after mild COVID-19. Study-level results: Some clones that responded were present in memory (sampled pre-infection), which suggests cross-reactive memory joined. CD4+ contracting clones were found mainly in CM and EM, and CD8+ ones in EMRA. Later expanders leaned toward CD4+, whereas clones contracting from day 15 to 85 were balanced CD4/CD8.

Sample barcodes and UMIs were carried by the TCR alpha and TCR beta cDNA libraries that 5'RACE generated with constant-segment primers. Via MiXCR, TCRdb re-called the 5' RACE reads, giving one row per CDR3 protein. The repertoire holds around 200,000 distinct CDR3 sequences, with roughly 17% as singletons. Trimming took 4 bases from V and 4 from J; bases not matched to a gene: 9. Germline V CDR1 and CDR2: SGHRS, YFSETQ. The CDR3 totals 16 residues. In the case of this clonotype: Its cognate antigen is unknown.

Sample: PBMCs or a T cell subset sorted from them (not recorded which). The clonotype comes from an adult woman who had mild COVID-19 (a few samples of this study predate the infection). Cell type and time point are not known. The chain has TRBV5-1 and TRBJ1-5; 9 nucleotides match TRBD1. This chain's CDR3 is CASSPIPTGGNQPQHF. CDR3 in DNA: TGCGCCAGCAGCCCGATCCCGACAGGGGGGAATCAGCCCCAGCATTTT. The variable domain in full, completed from reference TRBV5-1 and TRBJ1-5, reads KAGVTQTPRYLIKTRGQQVTLSCSPISGHRSVSWYQQTPGQGLQFLFEYFSETQRNKGNFPGRFSGRQFSNSRSEMNVSTLELGDSALYLCASSPIPTGGNQPQHFGDGTRLSIL.